This TCR beta chain was documented in a study of cytomegalovirus exposure and HLA in healthy donors. For this clone: Its antigen is not known.

Germline loops: CDR1 MGHRA, CDR2 YSYEKL. The germline V and J ends were trimmed by 0 bases and 10 bases, with 9 bases remaining between them. The CDR3 covers 12 residues. Regarding the study as a whole: CMV serostatus was the sole immune exposure data available.

PCR used 60 Vbeta primers and 13 Jbeta primers. Repertoires were generated with immunoSEQ multiplex PCR, while TCRdb's copy carries only in-frame clones and drops some. The table shows approximately 130,000 clones, with around 80% occurring only once. This sequence joins TRBV4-1 and TRBJ1-1; D is ambiguous. The source material was PBMCs. This TCR was recovered from a boy younger than 10 in good health and CMV-seronegative. The CDR3, as DNA: TGCGCCAGCAGCCAAGATGGCCGCGGAGCTTTCTTT. Translated, it gives CASSQDGRGAFF.